These 9 T cell receptor beta chains came from one sample sequenced in a study of blood T cell repertoires in COVID-19. Clones were read by immunoSEQ multiplex PCR, and TCRdb kept only the in-frame ones, dropping some. The repertoire consists of some 140,000 clones, with 60% to 85% occurring once and the leading ten covering 1.5% to 2%. Sequencing was performed on peripheral blood. These receptor sequences come from a man aged 80 or over with acute or convalescent COVID-19.

This clone was seen once. This chain uses TRBV12-3 or TRBV12-4 with TRBJ2-2; D remains ambiguous. This CDR3 is 13 amino acids long. The ends were cut back, 7 bases at V and 5 bases at J, with 11 bases in the middle. Here the CDR3 DNA reads TGTGCCAGCACCTCTCTCGGGACCGGGGAGCTGTTTTTT. It specifies CASTSLGTGELFF.

This clone was observed a few times. CDR3 in DNA: TGCGCCAGCAGCCATATCGGAAGCCGGGATTTATCTGGGGCCAACGTCCTGACTTTC. This encodes CASSHIGSRDLSGANVLTF. The genes are TRBV4-1 and TRBJ2-6; D possibly corresponds to TRBD2 (5 bases). The CDR3 totals 19 residues. Trimming left V 3 bases short and J 1 base short, with 19 bases between. Germline lookup yields CDR1 MGHRA and CDR2 YSYEKL.

The chain joins TRBV3-1 (or the pseudogene TRBV3-2) to TRBJ1-3; D gene uncertain. Germline assignment: CDR1 LGHDT and CDR2 YNNKEL (reference sequence). CDR3 length: 15 residues. V lost 0 bases and J lost 0, with 6 bases in between. The CDR3 loop reads CASSQEMSSGNTIYF. CDR3 bases: TGTGCCAGCAGCCAAGAGATGAGCTCTGGAAACACCATATATTTT.

The CDR3: CASSLKSGATHYEQYF. DNA for the CDR3: TGTGCCAGCAGCTTAAAAAGCGGGGCTACGCACTACGAGCAGTACTTC. This chain uses TRBV7-2 with TRBJ2-7; 7 bases align to TRBD2. Germline V lookup: CDR1 SGHTA, CDR2 FQGNSA. The length of the CDR3 is 16 residues. V lost 2 bases and J lost 3; bases outside the gene matches: 10. Variable domain in full (rest from reference TRBV7-2 and TRBJ2-7): GAGVSQSPSNKVTEKGKDVELRCDPISGHTALYWYRQSLGQGLEFLIYFQGNSAPDKSGLPSDRFSAERTGGSVSTLTIQRTQQEDSAVYLCASSLKSGATHYEQYFGPGTRLTVT.

The rearrangement links TRBV3-1 (or the pseudogene TRBV3-2) to TRBJ1-2, with D tentatively TRBD1 (5 bases). Germline CDR1 reads LGHDT; CDR2 reads YNNKEL (reference sequence). The CDR3 extends over 14 amino acids. The V and J ends lost 3 bases and 4 bases respectively, with 12 bases between them. Written as DNA, the CDR3 is TGTGCCAGCAGCCAGAGAGACAGACGCTATGGCTACACCTTC. The encoded protein is CASSQRDRRYGYTF.

The rearrangement uses TRBV7-2 and TRBJ2-1; TRBD2 might be the D (7 bases). The length of the CDR3 is 15 residues. Between the trimmed V and J ends, which lost 1 base and 6 bases, there was a span of 13 bases. Germline CDR1 reads SGHTA; CDR2 reads FQGNSA. The CDR3 nucleotides read TGTGCCAGCAGCTTAGGGCGGGGGCTCGGCAATGAGCAGTTCTTC. Protein sequence: CASSLGRGLGNEQFF.

The chain joins TRBV19 to TRBJ1-2; D is possibly TRBD1 (5 bases). Trimming shortened V by 3 bases and J by 0 bases, and 20 bases separated the two germline ends. The CDR3 covers 18 residues. Per germline, CDR1 LNHDA and CDR2 SQIVND (reference sequence). The CDR3 nucleotides read TGTGCCAGTAGTATGTCGTCATTGGGCAGGGAAGCTAACTATGGCTACACCTTC. Its protein is CASSMSSLGREANYGYTF.

The rearrangement joins TRBV11-1 to TRBJ2-5, with TRBD2 matching 9 bases. The J segment lost 5 bases and the V segment lost 1 base, leaving 8 bases of the junction unmatched. The CDR3 covers 16 residues. Germline CDR1 and CDR2: SGHAT and FQDESV (reference sequence). This CDR3 reads CASSLGTGTSRETQYF. Here the CDR3 DNA reads TGTGCCAGCAGCTTAGGGACCGGGACTAGCCGTGAGACCCAGTACTTC.

The CDR3 DNA reads TGTGCCAGCAGTTTAAGCCTAGCGGGGGCCCTCAGGGGGACCCAGTACTTC. It specifies CASSLSLAGALRGTQYF. The chain joins TRBV27 to TRBJ2-5; 10 bases are shared with TRBD2. This CDR3 has 17 amino acids. Germline loops: CDR1 MNHEY, CDR2 SMNVEV (reference sequence). The J segment lost 7 bases and the V segment lost 2 bases, leaving 13 bases of the junction unmatched.